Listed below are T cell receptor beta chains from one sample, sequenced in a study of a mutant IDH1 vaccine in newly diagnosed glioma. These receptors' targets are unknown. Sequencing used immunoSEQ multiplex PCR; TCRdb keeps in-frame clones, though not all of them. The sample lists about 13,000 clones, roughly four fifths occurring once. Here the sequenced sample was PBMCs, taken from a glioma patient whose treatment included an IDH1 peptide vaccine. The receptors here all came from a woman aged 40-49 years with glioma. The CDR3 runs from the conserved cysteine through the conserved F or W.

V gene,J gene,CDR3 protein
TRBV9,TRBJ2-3,CASSVGTSLGTDTQYF
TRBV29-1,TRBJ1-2,CSANYRVGAGYTF
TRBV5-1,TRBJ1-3,CASSDRGDAGNTIYF
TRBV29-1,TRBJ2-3,CSVEGLAGTSTDTQYF
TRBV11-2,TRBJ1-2,CASSLGDGYYGYTF
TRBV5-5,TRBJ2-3,CASSIRLAGGTDTQYF
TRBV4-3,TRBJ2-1,CASSQELGAHEQFF
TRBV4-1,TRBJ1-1,CASSQERVTEAFF
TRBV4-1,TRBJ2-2,CASSQGQGRAGELFF
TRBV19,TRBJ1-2,CASSIAGAGYTF
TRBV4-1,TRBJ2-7,CASSQDRGTGGIYEQYF
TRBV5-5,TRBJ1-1,CASSQWTDLRLAFF
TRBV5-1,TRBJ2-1,CASSHRGEGLQFF
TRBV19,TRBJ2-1,CASSWGQGPNNEQFF
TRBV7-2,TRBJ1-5,CASSPGTGGFQPQHF
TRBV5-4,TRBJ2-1,CASSLAGGGVNEQFF
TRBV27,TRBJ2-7,CASSSWLGDEQYF
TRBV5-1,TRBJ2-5,CASSGSAGRETQYF
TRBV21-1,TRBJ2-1,CASSKEERGLTDEQFF
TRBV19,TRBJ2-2,CASTPRVAGELFF
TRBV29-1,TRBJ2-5,CSVGTSGETQYF
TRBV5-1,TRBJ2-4,CASSEAAKNIQYF
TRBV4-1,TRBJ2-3,CASSQVGAGGTNTDTQYF
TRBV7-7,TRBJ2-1,CASSLALGSREQFF
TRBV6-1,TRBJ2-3,CASRAGVDTQYF
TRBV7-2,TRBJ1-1,CASKSRGSPEAFF
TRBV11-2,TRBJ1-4,CASSPGEKLFF
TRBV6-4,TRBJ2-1,CASSGDPSGREQFF
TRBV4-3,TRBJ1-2,CASSPGRTLVYGYTF
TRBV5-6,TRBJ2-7,CASSLRGAYEQYF
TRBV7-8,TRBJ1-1,CASSPRRGGSKNTEAFF
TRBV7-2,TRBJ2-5,CASSLRQRKTQYF
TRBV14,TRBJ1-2,CASSQNSVGGYGYTF
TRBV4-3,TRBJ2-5,CASSQSVRGGPQETQYF
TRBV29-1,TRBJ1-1,CSARDTEAFF
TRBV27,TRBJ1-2,CASSYGTSYGYTF
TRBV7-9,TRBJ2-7,CAVEFGSYEQYF
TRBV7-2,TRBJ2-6,CASSFRGQGVFSGANVLTF
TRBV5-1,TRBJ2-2,CASSPRGATGELFF
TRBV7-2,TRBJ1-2,CASSVGGIYGYTF
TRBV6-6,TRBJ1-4,CASSYIGREEKLFF
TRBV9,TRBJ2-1,CASSATTGTSVEQFF
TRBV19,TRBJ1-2,CATPSVHGYTF
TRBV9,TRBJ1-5,CASSVPRSICIRLRQPQHF
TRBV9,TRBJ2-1,CASSGDPDRALTYNEQFF
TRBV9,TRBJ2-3,CASSPGQGGTDTQYF
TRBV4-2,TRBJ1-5,CASSQAMTFPNSQPQHF
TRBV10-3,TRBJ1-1,CAIRRDLNTEAFF
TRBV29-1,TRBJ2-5,CSVVRGNQETQYF
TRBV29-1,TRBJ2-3,CSVCRSRALTDTQYF
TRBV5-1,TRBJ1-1,CASSWTENTEAFF
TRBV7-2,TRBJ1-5,CASSLDGMGNQPQHF
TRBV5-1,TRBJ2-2,CASSLRRRNTGELFF
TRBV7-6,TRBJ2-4,CASSSYPAVAGGENIQYF
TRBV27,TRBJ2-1,CASSLSGTPKFF